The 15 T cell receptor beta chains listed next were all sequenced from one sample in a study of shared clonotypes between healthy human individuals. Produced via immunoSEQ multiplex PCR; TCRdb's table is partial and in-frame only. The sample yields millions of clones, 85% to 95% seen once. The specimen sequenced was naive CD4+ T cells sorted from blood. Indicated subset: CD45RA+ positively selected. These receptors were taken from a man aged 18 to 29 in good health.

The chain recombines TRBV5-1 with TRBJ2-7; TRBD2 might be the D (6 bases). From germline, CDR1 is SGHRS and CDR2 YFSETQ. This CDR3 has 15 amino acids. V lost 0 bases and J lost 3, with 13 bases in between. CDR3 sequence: CASSLGLGYNYEQYF. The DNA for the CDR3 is TGCGCCAGCAGCTTGGGACTAGGATATAACTACGAGCAGTACTTC.

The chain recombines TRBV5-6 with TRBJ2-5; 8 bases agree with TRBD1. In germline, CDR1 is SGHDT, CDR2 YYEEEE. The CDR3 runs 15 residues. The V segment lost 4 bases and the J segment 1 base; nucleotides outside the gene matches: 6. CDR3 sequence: CASSAGTGPQETQYF. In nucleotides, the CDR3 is TGTGCCAGCAGCGCCGGGACAGGTCCCCAAGAGACCCAGTACTTC.

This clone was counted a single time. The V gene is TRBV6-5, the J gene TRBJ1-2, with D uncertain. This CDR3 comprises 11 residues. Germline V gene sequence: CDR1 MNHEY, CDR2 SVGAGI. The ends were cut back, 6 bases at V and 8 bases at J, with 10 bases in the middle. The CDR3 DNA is TGTGCCAGCAGGGGGAGTGGAGGCTACACCTTC. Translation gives CASRGSGGYTF.

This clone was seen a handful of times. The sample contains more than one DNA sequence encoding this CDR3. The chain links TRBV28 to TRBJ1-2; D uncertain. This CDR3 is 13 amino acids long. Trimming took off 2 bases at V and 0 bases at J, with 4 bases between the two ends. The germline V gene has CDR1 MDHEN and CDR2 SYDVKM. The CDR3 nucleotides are TGTGCCAGCAGTTTAGCCGCTAACTATGGCTACACCTTC. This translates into CASSLAANYGYTF.

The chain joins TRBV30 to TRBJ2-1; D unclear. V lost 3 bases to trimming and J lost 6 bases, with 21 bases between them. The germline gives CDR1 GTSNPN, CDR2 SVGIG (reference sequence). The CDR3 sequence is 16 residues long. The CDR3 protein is CAWRFVRSRVLNEQFF. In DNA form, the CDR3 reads TGTGCCTGGAGGTTCGTAAGATCACGGGTCCTCAATGAGCAGTTCTTC.

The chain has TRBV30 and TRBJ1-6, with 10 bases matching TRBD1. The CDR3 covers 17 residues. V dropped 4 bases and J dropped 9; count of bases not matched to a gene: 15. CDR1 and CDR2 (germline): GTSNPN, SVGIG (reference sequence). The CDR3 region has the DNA TGTGCCTGGATTGAACTCGGAAAGGGACAGGGGTTTTCACCCCTCCACTTT. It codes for CAWIELGKGQGFSPLHF. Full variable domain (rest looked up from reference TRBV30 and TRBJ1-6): SQTIHQWPATLVQPVGSPLSLECTVEGTSNPNLYWYRQAAGRGLQLLFYSVGIGQISSEVPQNLSASRPQDRQFILSSKKLLLSDSGFYLCAWIELGKGQGFSPLHFGNGTRLTVT.

CDR3 in amino acids: CASSPTPQETQYF. CDR3 nucleotide sequence: TGTGCCAGCTCACCTACCCCACAAGAGACCCAGTACTTC. The J gene is TRBJ2-5, the V gene TRBV18; D not resolved. The V gene lost 3 bases and the J gene lost 2 bases, with 7 bases spanning the gap. The CDR3 contains 13 residues. CDR1 and CDR2 from the germline V gene are KGHSH and LQKENI.

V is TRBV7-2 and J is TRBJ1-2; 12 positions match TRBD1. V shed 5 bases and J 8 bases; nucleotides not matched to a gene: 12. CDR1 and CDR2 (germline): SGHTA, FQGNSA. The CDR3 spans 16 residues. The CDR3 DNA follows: TGTGCCAGCAGCGTCACCGGGACAGGGGGCGGGATGGGCTACACCTTC. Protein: CASSVTGTGGGMGYTF.

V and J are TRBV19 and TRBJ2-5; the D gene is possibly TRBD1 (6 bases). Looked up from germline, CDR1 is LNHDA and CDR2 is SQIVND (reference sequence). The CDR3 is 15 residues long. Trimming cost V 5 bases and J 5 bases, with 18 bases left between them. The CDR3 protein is CASSPGRGFGETQYF. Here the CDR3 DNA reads TGTGCCAGTAGTCCCGGCAGGGGATTTGGGGAGACCCAGTACTTC.

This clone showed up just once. This CDR3 reads CASSLRTGGITDTQYF. The CDR3 DNA is TGTGCCAGCAGTTTAAGGACAGGGGGCATCACAGATACGCAGTATTTT. The chain is built from TRBV28 and TRBJ2-3, with 11 bases that match TRBD1. Germline V gene lookup returns CDR1 MDHEN and CDR2 SYDVKM. Trimming at V came to 2 bases and at J to 2 bases, leaving 3 bases not matched to a gene. The CDR3 spans 16 residues.

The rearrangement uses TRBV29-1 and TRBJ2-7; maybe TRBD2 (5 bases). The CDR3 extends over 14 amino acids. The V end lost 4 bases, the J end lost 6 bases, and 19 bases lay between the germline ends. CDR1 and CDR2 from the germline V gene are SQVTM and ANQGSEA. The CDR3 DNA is TGCAGCGTTGGCCCCGGACTGTCCGATCGCGAGCAGTACTTC. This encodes CSVGPGLSDREQYF.

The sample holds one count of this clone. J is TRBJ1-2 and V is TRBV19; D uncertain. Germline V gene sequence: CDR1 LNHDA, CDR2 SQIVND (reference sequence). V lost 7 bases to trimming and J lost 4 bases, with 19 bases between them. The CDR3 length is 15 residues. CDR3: CASTDKGQNLYGYTF. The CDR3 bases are TGTGCCAGTACCGATAAAGGGCAGAACCTCTATGGCTACACCTTC.

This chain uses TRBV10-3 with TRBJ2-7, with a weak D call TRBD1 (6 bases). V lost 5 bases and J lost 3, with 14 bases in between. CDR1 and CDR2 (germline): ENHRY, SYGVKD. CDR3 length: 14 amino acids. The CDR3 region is CAISQVGQIYEQYF. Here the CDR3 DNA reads TGTGCCATCAGTCAAGTCGGACAGATCTACGAGCAGTACTTC.

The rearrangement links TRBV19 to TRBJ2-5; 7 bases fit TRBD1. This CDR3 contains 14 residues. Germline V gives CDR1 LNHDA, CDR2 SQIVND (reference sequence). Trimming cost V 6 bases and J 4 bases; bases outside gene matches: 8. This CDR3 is CASRRQGWGETQYF. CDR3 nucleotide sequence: TGTGCCAGTAGGCGACAGGGTTGGGGAGAGACCCAGTACTTC.

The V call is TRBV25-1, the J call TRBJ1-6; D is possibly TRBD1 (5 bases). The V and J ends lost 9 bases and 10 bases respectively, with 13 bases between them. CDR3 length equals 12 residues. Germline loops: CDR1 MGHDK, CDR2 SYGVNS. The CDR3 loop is CASRGVESPLHF. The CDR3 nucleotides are TGTGCCAGTAGAGGGGTGGAATCACCCCTCCACTTT.